This TCR beta chain was identified during a study of T cell responses to AZD1222 COVID-19 vaccine. Points from the study as a whole: Spike-specific TCR repertoires showed rising breadth and depth after two AZD1222 doses.

Second-dose intervals near 4 or 12 weeks were combined. On this clone itself: The antigen is unknown. Other nucleotide sequences in the sample specify the same CDR3.

Profiled with immunoSEQ multiplex PCR; TCRdb holds only in-frame clones, not every one. Counted here are 95,000 to 150,000 clones, roughly 90% occurring once; the ten biggest clones make up about 8%. The origin of this receptor is an adult who received the AZD1222 COVID-19 vaccine. The sequences come from peripheral blood, collected 28 days after the second AZD1222 dose.

The CDR3 DNA is TGTGCCAGTAGTATTGCCCTGAACACTGAAGCTTTCTTT. Amino acids: CASSIALNTEAFF. This chain uses TRBV19 with TRBJ1-1, with D unresolved. Germline CDR1 LNHDA, CDR2 SQIVND (reference sequence). This CDR3 has 13 residues. The ends were cut back, 3 bases at V and 0 bases at J, with 5 bases in the middle.